The present entry profiles one T cell receptor (beta chain) with its context. The data were obtained in a study of blood T cell repertoires in COVID-19. Study summary: Acute and convalescent COVID-19 specimens originated in the United States, Italy and Spain. Nucleic acid was either cDNA or gDNA, and it came from T cells, B-cell-depleted T cells, or PBMCs.

As originally analysed: Reference gene primers were amplified, and this amplification served to estimate nucleated cell counts. Measured with immunoSEQ multiplex PCR; TCRdb has only the in-frame clones, and not every one. V and J calls and clone size follow that table, whereas D and trimming were derived from the DNA. The sample holds roughly 120,000 clones; just over 70% are singletons and the top ten take 0.65% to 0.95%. CDR1 and CDR2 (germline): SNHLY, FYNNEI. The CDR3 contains 15 residues. Trimming at V came to 6 bases and at J to 4 bases, leaving 11 bases not matched to a gene. This TCR was recovered from a human donor with acute or convalescent COVID-19. The donor label of this sample is uncertain. This chain connects TRBV2 to TRBJ1-1, with 7 bases aligning to TRBD1. Sequenced sample: peripheral blood. The CDR3 coding sequence is TGTGCCAGCAGGACCAGGACAGGTTTATTCACTGAAGCTTTCTTT. Protein sequence: CASRTRTGLFTEAFF.